This T cell receptor (beta chain) was identified in a study of blood T cells in healthy people across ages. Trimming shortened V by 7 bases and J by 3 bases, and 13 bases separated the two germline ends. Germline V gene lookup returns CDR1 DFQATT and CDR2 SNEGSKA (reference sequence). The CDR3 length is 12 residues. The study recruited healthy Caucasian donors from Russia who were aged about 6 to 90. Through a sample-barcoded 5' primer and a J-beta primer mix, a second PCR was run for roughly 7 to 12 cycles. TCRdb processed the 5' RACE reads anew with MiXCR; each CDR3 protein has one entry. Altogether 600,000 to 1,000,000 distinct CDR3 sequences are present, approximately 25% being singletons, with the ten largest covering more than 3%. These sequences were also reported in another study, on T cells of mothers and their children. From that study: Related mother-child pairs showed slightly, non-significantly higher overlap than unrelated pairs.

The clonotype comes from a boy aged 5-17 years in good health. The sample taken for sequencing was blood. The chain employs TRBV20-1 and TRBJ2-7; D is perhaps TRBD1 (5 bases). In DNA form, the CDR3 reads TGCAGTGGCCTCATCCAGGGCTACGAGCAGTACTTC. Translating it yields CSGLIQGYEQYF.